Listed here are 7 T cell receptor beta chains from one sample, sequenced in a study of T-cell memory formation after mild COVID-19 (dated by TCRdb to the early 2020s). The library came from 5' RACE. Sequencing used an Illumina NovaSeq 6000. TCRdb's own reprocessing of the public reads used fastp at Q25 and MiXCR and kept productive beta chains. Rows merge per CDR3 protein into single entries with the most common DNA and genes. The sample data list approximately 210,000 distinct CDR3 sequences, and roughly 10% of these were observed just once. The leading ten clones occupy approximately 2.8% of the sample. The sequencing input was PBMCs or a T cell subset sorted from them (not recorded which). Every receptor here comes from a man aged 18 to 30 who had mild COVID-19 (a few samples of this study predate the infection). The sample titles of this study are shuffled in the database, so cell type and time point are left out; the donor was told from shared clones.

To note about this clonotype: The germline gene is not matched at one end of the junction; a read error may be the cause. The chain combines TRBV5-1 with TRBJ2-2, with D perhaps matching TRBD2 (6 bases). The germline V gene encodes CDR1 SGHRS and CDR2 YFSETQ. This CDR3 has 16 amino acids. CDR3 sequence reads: CATSLRPGVGTGELFF. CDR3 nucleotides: TGCGCCACCAGCTTGAGGCCGGGAGTTGGCACCGGGGAGCTGTTTTTT. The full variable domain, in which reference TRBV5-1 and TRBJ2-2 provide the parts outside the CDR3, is KAGVTQTPRYLIKTRGQQVTLSCSPISGHRSVSWYQQTPGQGLQFLFEYFSETQRNKGNFPGRFSGRQFSNSRSEMNVSTLELGDSALYLCATSLRPGVGTGELFFGEGSRLTVL.

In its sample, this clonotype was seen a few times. Written as DNA, the CDR3 is TGTGCCAGCAGTTTTTCCGGACTTCCCGACACCGGGGAGCTGTTTTTT. As protein: CASSFSGLPDTGELFF. V is TRBV12-3 or TRBV12-4 and J is TRBJ2-2; tentative D call: TRBD2 (5 bases). The CDR3 consists of 16 residues. V lost 3 bases and J lost 3, with 14 bases in between.

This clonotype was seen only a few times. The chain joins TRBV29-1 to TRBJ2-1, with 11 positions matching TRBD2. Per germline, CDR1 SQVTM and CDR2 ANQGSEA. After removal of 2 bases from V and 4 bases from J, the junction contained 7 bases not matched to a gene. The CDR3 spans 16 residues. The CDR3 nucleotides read TGCAGCGTTGAAAACCGCCTAGCGGGGGGATACAATGAGCAGTTCTTC. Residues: CSVENRLAGGYNEQFF.

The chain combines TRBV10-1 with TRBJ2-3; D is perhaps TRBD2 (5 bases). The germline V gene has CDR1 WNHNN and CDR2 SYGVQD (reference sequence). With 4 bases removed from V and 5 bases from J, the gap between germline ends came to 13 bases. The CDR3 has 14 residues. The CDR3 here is CASSVAGKEDTQYF. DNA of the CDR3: TGCGCCAGCAGTGTTGCGGGCAAGGAAGATACGCAGTATTTT.

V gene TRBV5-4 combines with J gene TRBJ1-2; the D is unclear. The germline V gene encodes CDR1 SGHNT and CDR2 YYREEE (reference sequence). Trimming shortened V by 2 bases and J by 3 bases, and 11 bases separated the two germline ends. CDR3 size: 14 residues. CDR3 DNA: TGTGCCAGCAGCTTTCGCGATACCTACTATGGCTACACCTTC. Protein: CASSFRDTYYGYTF. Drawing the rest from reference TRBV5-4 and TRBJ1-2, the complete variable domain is ETGVTQSPTHLIKTRGQQVTLRCSSQSGHNTVSWYQQALGQGPQFIFQYYREEENGRGNFPPRFSGLQFPNYSSELNVNALELDDSALYLCASSFRDTYYGYTFGSGTRLTVV.

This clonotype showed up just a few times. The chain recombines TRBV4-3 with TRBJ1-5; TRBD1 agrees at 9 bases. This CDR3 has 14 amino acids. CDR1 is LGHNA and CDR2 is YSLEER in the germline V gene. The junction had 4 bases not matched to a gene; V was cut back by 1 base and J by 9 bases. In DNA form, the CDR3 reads TGCGCCAGCAGCCAAGGGACAGGGGTGAGGCCCCAGCATTTT. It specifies CASSQGTGVRPQHF.

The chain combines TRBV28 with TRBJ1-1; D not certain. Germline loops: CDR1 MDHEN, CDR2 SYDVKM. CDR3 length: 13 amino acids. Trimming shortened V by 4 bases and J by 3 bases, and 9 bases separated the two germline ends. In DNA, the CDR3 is TGTGCCAGCAGTTGGGAGGGAGACACTGAAGCTTTCTTT. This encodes CASSWEGDTEAFF.